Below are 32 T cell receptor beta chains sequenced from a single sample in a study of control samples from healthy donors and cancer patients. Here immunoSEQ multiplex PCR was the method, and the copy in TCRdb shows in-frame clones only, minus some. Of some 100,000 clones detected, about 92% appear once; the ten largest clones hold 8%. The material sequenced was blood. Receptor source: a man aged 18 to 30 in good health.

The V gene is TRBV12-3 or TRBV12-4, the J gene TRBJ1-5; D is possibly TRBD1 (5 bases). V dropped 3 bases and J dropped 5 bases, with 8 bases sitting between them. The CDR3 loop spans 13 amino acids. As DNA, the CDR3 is TGTGCCAGCAGTTTGACAGTAGATCAGCCCCAGCATTTT. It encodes CASSLTVDQPQHF.

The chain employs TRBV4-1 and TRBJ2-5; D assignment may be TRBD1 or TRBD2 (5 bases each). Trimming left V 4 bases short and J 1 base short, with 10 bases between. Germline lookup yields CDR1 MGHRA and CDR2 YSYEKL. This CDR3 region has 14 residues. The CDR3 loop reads CASSRAGTQETQYF. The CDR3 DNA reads TGCGCCAGCAGCCGTGCAGGGACCCAAGAGACCCAGTACTTC.

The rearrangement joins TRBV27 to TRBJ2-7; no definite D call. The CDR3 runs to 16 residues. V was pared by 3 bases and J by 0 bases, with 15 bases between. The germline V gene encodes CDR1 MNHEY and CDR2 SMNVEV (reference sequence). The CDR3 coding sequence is TGTGCCAGCAGTTTGCGAGGCGGTCCTAGCTCCTACGAGCAGTACTTC. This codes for CASSLRGGPSSYEQYF.

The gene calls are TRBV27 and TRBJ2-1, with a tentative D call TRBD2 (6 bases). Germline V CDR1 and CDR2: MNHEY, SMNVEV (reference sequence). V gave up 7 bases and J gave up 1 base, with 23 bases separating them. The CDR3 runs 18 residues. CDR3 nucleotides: TGTGCCAGCAAGCAGGGACTGACGACTTTGGGATCCTACAATGAGCAGTTCTTC. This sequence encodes CASKQGLTTLGSYNEQFF.

The CDR3 coding sequence is TGTGCCAGCAGCCCCGGGGACAGCAATCAGCCCCAGCATTTT. Translation gives CASSPGDSNQPQHF. This chain uses TRBV7-2 with TRBJ1-5; tentative D call: TRBD1 (5 bases). The germline CDR1 and CDR2 sequences are SGHTA and FQGNSA. Trimming left V 5 bases short and J 1 base short, with 9 bases between. The CDR3 totals 14 residues.

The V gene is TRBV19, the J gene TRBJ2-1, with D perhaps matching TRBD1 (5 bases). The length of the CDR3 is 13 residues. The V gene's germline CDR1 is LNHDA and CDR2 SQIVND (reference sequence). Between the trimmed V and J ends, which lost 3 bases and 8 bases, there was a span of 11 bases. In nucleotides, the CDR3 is TGTGCCAGTAGTATGAGCAGGGCGGATGAGCAGTTCTTC. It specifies CASSMSRADEQFF.

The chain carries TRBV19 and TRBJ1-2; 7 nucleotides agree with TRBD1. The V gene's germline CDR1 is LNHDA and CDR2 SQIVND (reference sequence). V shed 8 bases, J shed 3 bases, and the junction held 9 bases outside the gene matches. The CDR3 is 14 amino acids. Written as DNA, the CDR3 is TGTGCCAGTTCGTTTGGGACAGCAGACTATGGCTACACCTTC. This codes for CASSFGTADYGYTF.

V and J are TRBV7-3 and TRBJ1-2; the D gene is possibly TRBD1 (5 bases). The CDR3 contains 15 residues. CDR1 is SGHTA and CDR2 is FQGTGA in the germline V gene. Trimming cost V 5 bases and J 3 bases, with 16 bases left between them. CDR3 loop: CASSPKGRGDYGYTF. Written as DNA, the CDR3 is TGTGCCAGCAGCCCAAAGGGGCGGGGGGACTATGGCTACACCTTC.

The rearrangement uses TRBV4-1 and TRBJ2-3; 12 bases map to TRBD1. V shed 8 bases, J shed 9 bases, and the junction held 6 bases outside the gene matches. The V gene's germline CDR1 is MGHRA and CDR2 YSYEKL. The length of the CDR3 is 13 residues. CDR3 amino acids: CASLGQGARTQYF. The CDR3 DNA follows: TGCGCCAGCCTGGGACAGGGGGCACGGACGCAGTATTTT.

Here the CDR3 DNA reads TGTGCCATCCCGGGGGGGACTAGCGGCAATGAGCAGTTCTTC. Its translation: CAIPGGTSGNEQFF. The V gene is TRBV10-3, the J gene TRBJ2-1; TRBD2 matches at 11 bases. V dropped 8 bases and J dropped 6; count of bases not matched to a gene: 6. The CDR3 has 14 residues. Germline CDR1 reads ENHRY; CDR2 reads SYGVKD.

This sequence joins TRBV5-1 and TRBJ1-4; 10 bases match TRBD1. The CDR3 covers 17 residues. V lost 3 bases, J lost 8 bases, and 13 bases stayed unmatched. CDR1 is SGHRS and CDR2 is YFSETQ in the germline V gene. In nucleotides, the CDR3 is TGCGCCAGCAGCTCGGGAGTCACGGACAGGGGGAGGGAAAAACTGTTTTTT. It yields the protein CASSSGVTDRGREKLFF.

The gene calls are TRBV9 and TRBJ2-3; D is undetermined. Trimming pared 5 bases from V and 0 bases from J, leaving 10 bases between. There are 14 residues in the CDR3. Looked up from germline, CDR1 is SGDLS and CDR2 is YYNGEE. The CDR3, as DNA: TGTGCCAGCAGTGAACAATATAGCACAGATACGCAGTATTTT. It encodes CASSEQYSTDTQYF.

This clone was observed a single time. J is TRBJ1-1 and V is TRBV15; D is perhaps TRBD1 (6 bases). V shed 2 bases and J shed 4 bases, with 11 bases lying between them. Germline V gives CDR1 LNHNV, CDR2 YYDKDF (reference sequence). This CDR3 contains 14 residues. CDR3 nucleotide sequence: TGTGCCACCAGCAGACCGGGACAAACCACTGAAGCTTTCTTT. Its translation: CATSRPGQTTEAFF.

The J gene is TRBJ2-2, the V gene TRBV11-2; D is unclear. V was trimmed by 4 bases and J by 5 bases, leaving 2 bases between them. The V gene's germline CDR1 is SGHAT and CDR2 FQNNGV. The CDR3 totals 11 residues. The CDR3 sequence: CASSSTGELFF. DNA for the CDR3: TGTGCCAGCAGCTCGACCGGGGAGCTGTTTTTT.

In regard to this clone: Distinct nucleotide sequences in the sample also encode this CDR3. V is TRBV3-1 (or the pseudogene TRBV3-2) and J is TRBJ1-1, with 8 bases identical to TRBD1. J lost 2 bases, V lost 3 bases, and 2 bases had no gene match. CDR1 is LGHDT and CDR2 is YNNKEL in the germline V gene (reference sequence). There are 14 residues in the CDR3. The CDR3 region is CASSQTGVNTEAFF. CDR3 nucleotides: TGTGCCAGCAGCCAGACAGGGGTTAACACTGAAGCTTTCTTT.

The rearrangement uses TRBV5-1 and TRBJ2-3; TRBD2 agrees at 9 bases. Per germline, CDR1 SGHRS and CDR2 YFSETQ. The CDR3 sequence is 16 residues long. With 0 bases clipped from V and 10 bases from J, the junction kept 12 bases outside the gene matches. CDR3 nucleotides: TGCGCCAGCAGCTTGGACGGGACTAGCTTCCTCTCGGCGCAGTATTTT. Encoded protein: CASSLDGTSFLSAQYF.

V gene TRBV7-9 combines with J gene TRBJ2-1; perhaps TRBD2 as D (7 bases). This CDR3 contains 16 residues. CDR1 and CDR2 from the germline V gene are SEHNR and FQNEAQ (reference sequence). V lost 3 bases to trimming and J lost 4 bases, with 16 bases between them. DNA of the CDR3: TGTGCCAGCAGCTTCGATGCGGGGGCTAGTTACAATGAGCAGTTCTTC. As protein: CASSFDAGASYNEQFF.

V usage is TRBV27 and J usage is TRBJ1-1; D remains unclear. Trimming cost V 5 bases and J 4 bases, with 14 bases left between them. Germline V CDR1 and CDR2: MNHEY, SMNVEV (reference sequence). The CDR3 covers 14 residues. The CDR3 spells CASSTYQEGTEAFF. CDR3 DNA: TGTGCCAGCAGTACCTACCAAGAGGGCACTGAAGCTTTCTTT.

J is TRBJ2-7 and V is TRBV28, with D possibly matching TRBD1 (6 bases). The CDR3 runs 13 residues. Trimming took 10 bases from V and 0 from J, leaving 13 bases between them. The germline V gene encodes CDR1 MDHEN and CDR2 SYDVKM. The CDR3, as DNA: TGTGCCATCCCGGGACAAAGCTCCTACGAGCAGTACTTC. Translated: CAIPGQSSYEQYF.

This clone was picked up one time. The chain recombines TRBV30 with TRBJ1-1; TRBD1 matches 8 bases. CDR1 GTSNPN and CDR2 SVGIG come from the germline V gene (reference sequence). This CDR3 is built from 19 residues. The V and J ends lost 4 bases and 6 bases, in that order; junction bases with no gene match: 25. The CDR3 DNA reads TGTGCCTGGACCAAGCTGACACAGGGGGGCGCGATCCGGGCTCCTGAAGCTTTCTTT. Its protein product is CAWTKLTQGGAIRAPEAFF. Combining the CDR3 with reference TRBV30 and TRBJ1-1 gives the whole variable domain SQTIHQWPATLVQPVGSPLSLECTVEGTSNPNLYWYRQAAGRGLQLLFYSVGIGQISSEVPQNLSASRPQDRQFILSSKKLLLSDSGFYLCAWTKLTQGGAIRAPEAFFGQGTRLTVV.

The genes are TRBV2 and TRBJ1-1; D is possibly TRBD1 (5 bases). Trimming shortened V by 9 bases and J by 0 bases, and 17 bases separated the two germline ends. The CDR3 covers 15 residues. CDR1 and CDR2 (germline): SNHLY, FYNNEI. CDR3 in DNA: TGTGCCAGTCCTATCCTTCCAGGGCTGAACACTGAAGCTTTCTTT. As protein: CASPILPGLNTEAFF. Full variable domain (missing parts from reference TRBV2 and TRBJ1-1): EPEVTQTPSHQVTQMGQEVILRCVPISNHLYFYWYRQILGQKVEFLVSFYNNEISEKSEIFDDQFSVERPDGSNFTLKIRSTKLEDSAMYFCASPILPGLNTEAFFGQGTRLTVV.

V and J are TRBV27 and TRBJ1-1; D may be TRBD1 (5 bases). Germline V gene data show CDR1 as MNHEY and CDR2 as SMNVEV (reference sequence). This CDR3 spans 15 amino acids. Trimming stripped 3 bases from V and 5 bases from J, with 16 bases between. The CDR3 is CASSLGGRGKTEAFF. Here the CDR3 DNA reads TGTGCCAGCAGTTTGGGGGGTCGGGGAAAGACTGAAGCTTTCTTT.

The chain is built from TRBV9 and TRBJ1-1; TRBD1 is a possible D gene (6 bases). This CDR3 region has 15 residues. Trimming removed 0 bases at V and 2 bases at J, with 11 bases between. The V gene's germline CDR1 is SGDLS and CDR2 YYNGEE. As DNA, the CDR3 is TGTGCCAGCAGCGTAGGTGACAGGCCCAACACTGAAGCTTTCTTT. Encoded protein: CASSVGDRPNTEAFF.

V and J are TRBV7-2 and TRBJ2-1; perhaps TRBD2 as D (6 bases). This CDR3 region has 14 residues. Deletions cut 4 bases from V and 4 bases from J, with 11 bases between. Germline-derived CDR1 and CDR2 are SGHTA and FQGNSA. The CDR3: CASSSGGPYNEQFF. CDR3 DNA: TGTGCCAGCAGCTCAGGAGGGCCGTACAATGAGCAGTTCTTC.

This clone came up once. CDR3 DNA sequence: TGTGCCAGCGGGGATGAAAAACTGTTTTTT. Protein: CASGDEKLFF. The chain has TRBV19 and TRBJ1-4; the D is unclear. Germline V lookup: CDR1 LNHDA, CDR2 SQIVND (reference sequence). Trimming took off 9 bases at V and 6 bases at J, with 5 bases between the two ends. This CDR3 is 10 amino acids long.

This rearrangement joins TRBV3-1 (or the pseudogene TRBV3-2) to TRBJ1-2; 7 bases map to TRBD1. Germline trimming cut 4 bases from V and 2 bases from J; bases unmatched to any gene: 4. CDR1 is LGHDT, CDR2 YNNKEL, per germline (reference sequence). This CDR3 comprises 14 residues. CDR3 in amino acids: CASSPGQANYGYTF. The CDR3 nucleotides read TGTGCCAGCAGCCCCGGACAGGCAAACTATGGCTACACCTTC.

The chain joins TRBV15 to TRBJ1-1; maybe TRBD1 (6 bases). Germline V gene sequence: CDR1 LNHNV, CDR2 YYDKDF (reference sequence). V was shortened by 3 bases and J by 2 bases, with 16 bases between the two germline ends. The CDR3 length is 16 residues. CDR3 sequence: CATSRFYRALNTEAFF. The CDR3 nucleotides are TGTGCCACCAGCAGGTTTTACAGGGCCCTTAACACTGAAGCTTTCTTT.

DNA of the CDR3: TGTGCCAGCAGCCAAGTAGGGCTGGGTAGCGGGACGGAGAGCACAGATACGCAGTATTTT. Translating gives CASSQVGLGSGTESTDTQYF. The chain recombines TRBV4-2 with TRBJ2-3, with 8 bases matching TRBD2. The CDR3 consists of 20 residues. From germline, CDR1 is LGHNA and CDR2 YNFKEQ. The trim removed 1 base at V and 0 bases at J, leaving 15 bases unmatched.

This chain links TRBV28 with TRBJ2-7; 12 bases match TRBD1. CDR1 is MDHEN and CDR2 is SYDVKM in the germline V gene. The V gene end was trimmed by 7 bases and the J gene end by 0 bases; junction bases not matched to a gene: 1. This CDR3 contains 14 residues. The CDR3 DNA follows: TGTGCCAGCATGGGACAGGGGGCCTCCTACGAGCAGTACTTC. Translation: CASMGQGASYEQYF.

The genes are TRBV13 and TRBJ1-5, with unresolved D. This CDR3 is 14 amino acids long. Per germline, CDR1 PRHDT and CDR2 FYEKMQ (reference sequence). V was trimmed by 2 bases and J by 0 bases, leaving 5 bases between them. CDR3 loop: CASSLKVSNQPQHF. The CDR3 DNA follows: TGTGCCAGCAGCTTAAAAGTTAGCAATCAGCCCCAGCATTTT. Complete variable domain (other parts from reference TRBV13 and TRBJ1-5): AAGVIQSPRHLIKEKRETATLKCYPIPRHDTVYWYQQGPGQDPQFLISFYEKMQSDKGSIPDRFSAQQFSDYHSELNMSSLELGDSALYFCASSLKVSNQPQHFGDGTRLSIL.

For the CDR3, the DNA is TGTGCCAGCAGTTTACAGGGGGGGACAGAAGGCCTGAAACTGTTTTTT. It is translated as CASSLQGGTEGLKLFF. The gene calls are TRBV25-1 and TRBJ1-4; TRBD1 matches 8 bases. Trimming at V came to 5 bases and at J to 11 bases, leaving 16 bases not matched to a gene. This CDR3 has 16 residues. Germline lookup yields CDR1 MGHDK and CDR2 SYGVNS.

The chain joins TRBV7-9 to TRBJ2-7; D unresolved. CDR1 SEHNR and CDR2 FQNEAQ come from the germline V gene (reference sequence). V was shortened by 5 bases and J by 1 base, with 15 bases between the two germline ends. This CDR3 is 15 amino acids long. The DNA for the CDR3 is TGTGCCAGCAGCCCCTACCGTACTGAATCCTACGAGCAGTACTTC. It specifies CASSPYRTESYEQYF. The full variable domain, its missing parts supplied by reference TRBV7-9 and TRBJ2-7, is DTGVSQNPRHKITKRGQNVTFRCDPISEHNRLYWYRQTLGQGPEFLTYFQNEAQLEKSRLLSDRFSAERPKGSFSTLEIQRTEQGDSAMYLCASSPYRTESYEQYFGPGTRLTVT.